The source of this TCR beta chain is a study of long-term antiretroviral therapy in people with HIV. Assay version v3.0 of immunoSEQ was used, and it was run at survey level. Clones were sequenced by immunoSEQ multiplex PCR, and TCRdb holds only the in-frame ones, with some missing. Altogether about 32,000 clones are present, 95% to 98% being singletons, with the ten largest covering around 2%. Specimens retained about 0.95-11 million cryopreserved PBMC preceding DNA extraction. The V gene's germline CDR1 is SGDLS and CDR2 YYNGEE. V gave up 4 bases and J gave up 0 bases, with 11 bases separating them. This CDR3 contains 14 residues.

This receptor was identified in a young man with HIV. The chain has TRBV9 and TRBJ2-7; D gene unclear. The sequenced sample was unsorted PBMCs, obtained 7.6 years after starting antiretroviral therapy. The CDR3 region is CASSPALSSYEQYF. CDR3 DNA sequence: TGTGCCAGCAGCCCAGCCTTATCCTCCTACGAGCAGTACTTC.